Below are 10 T cell receptor beta chains sequenced from a single sample in a study of T cell responses to AZD1222 COVID-19 vaccine. The data were produced by immunoSEQ multiplex PCR, yet TCRdb's version contains in-frame clones alone and is incomplete. The table records 150,000 to 200,000 clones, 92% of them present only once. The starting material was peripheral blood, obtained 28 days after the second AZD1222 dose. The receptors here all came from an adult who received the AZD1222 COVID-19 vaccine.

This chain joins TRBV4-1 and TRBJ2-4; TRBD1 matches at 7 bases. Losses at the gene ends were 2 bases for V and 6 bases for J; bases not matched to a gene: 4. Looked up from germline, CDR1 is MGHRA and CDR2 is YSYEKL. The CDR3 is 14 amino acids. The CDR3 is CASSQSGQLNIQYF. The CDR3, as DNA: TGCGCCAGCAGCCAATCGGGACAGTTAAACATTCAGTACTTC.

This chain links TRBV4-1 with TRBJ1-1; D gene unclear. The germline CDR1 and CDR2 sequences are MGHRA and YSYEKL. Trimming removed 0 bases at V and 7 bases at J, with 6 bases between. The length of the CDR3 is 12 residues. The CDR3 region is CASSQDWYEAFF. The CDR3 coding sequence is TGCGCCAGCAGCCAAGATTGGTATGAAGCTTTCTTT.

The V gene is TRBV6-5, the J gene TRBJ2-7; 7 bases match TRBD2. Trimming at V came to 8 bases and at J to 2 bases, leaving 6 bases not matched to a gene. CDR3 length equals 13 residues. Germline-derived CDR1 and CDR2 are MNHEY and SVGAGI. CDR3 bases: TGTGCCAGCGGGAGGGTCAGTACCTACGAGCAGTACTTC. Protein product: CASGRVSTYEQYF.

This clone was found once. The V call is TRBV19, the J call TRBJ1-1; D gene uncertain. CDR3 size: 13 residues. V dropped 4 bases and J dropped 1 base, with 7 bases sitting between them. Germline-derived CDR1 and CDR2 are LNHDA and SQIVND (reference sequence). The DNA for the CDR3 is TGTGCCAGTAGTACAGGAGGGAACACTGAAGCTTTCTTT. This gives the protein CASSTGGNTEAFF.

J is TRBJ1-4 and V is TRBV6-5, with a tentative D call TRBD1 (5 bases). The CDR3 covers 15 residues. Trimming left V 3 bases short and J 8 bases short, with 16 bases between. The germline gives CDR1 MNHEY, CDR2 SVGAGI. The CDR3 DNA is TGTGCCAGCAGTTATAGCGGCAGGGTTGGCGAAAAACTGTTTTTT. Amino acid sequence: CASSYSGRVGEKLFF.

The CDR3 sequence: CSVEGNQETQYF. The CDR3 region has the DNA TGCAGCGTTGAGGGAAACCAAGAGACCCAGTACTTC. The V call is TRBV29-1, the J call TRBJ2-5; no clear D gene. In germline, CDR1 is SQVTM, CDR2 ANQGSEA. V lost 3 bases, J lost 0 bases, and 5 bases lay in between. The CDR3 has 12 residues.

This rearrangement joins TRBV6-2 or TRBV6-3 to TRBJ2-2; 10 nucleotides align to TRBD1. V lost 4 bases to trimming and J lost 14 bases; unmatched junction nucleotides: 10. Per germline, CDR1 MNHEY and CDR2 SVGEGT. The CDR3 has 14 amino acids. This CDR3 reads CASSSYTGTGVLFF. The CDR3 bases are TGTGCCAGCAGTTCCTATACCGGGACAGGGGTACTGTTTTTT.

V is TRBV6-5 and J is TRBJ1-2; D gene uncertain. Looked up from germline, CDR1 is MNHEY and CDR2 is SVGAGI. This CDR3 has 15 amino acids. V lost 6 bases and J lost 0, with 14 bases in between. The CDR3 spells CASRSAADANYGYTF. CDR3 coding DNA: TGTGCCAGCAGGTCAGCGGCGGATGCTAACTATGGCTACACCTTC.

The chain uses TRBV30 and TRBJ1-4, with 8 bases identical to TRBD1. The germline V gene encodes CDR1 GTSNPN and CDR2 SVGIG (reference sequence). The V gene end was trimmed by 6 bases and the J gene end by 5 bases; junction bases not matched to a gene: 2. The CDR3 totals 12 residues. CDR3 DNA: TGTGCCTGCCGGGACAGGAATGAAAAACTGTTTTTT. The encoded protein is CACRDRNEKLFF.

J is TRBJ2-7 and V is TRBV7-3; D possibly corresponds to TRBD1 (6 bases). CDR1 SGHTA and CDR2 FQGTGA come from the germline V gene. V lost 5 bases, J lost 6 bases, and 14 bases lay in between. The CDR3 extends over 13 amino acids. CDR3 residues: CASSIQQGTEQYF. The DNA for the CDR3 is TGTGCCAGCAGCATTCAACAGGGAACCGAGCAGTACTTC.